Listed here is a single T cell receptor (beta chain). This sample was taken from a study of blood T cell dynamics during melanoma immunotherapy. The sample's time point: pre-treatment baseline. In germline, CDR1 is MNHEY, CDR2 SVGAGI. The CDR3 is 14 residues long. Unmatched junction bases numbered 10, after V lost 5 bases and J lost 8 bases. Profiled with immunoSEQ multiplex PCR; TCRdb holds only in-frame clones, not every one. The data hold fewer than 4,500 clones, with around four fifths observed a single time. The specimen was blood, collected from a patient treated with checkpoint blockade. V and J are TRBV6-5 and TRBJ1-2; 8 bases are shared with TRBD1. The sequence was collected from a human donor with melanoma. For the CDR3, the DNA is TGTGCCAGCAGTGCACAGGGGGGTTCTTGGGGCTACACCTTC. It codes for CASSAQGGSWGYTF.